The present TCR beta chain was sequenced within a study of shared clonotypes between healthy human individuals. In the study overall: Per donor, CD8 memory used one plate, CD8 naive used two, CD4 memory used three and CD4 naive used three.

Findings and limits, study-wide: When naive CD4 clonotypes were compared across a handful of donors, about 5% were shared.

The data were produced by immunoSEQ multiplex PCR, yet TCRdb's version contains in-frame clones alone and is incomplete. The table has 1.5 million to 2.5 million clones, approximately 94% seen once; the top ten hold roughly 1%. CD45RO-negative, CCR7-selected cells formed the naive CD8 fraction, which excluded terminally differentiated effector memory CD45RA+ cells. Regarding this clone: The antigen remains unidentified.

The specimen was naive CD8+ T cells sorted from blood. This sequence originates from a man in his late teens or twenties in good health.

The CDR3 loop reads CASSFKVDPSTDTQYF. In DNA, the CDR3 is TGTGCCAGCAGCTTTAAAGTGGACCCTAGCACAGATACGCAGTATTTT. V gene TRBV5-6 combines with J gene TRBJ2-3, with D unresolved. Looked up from germline, CDR1 is SGHDT and CDR2 is YYEEEE. V dropped 2 bases and J dropped 0 bases, with 13 bases sitting between them. CDR3 size: 16 residues.